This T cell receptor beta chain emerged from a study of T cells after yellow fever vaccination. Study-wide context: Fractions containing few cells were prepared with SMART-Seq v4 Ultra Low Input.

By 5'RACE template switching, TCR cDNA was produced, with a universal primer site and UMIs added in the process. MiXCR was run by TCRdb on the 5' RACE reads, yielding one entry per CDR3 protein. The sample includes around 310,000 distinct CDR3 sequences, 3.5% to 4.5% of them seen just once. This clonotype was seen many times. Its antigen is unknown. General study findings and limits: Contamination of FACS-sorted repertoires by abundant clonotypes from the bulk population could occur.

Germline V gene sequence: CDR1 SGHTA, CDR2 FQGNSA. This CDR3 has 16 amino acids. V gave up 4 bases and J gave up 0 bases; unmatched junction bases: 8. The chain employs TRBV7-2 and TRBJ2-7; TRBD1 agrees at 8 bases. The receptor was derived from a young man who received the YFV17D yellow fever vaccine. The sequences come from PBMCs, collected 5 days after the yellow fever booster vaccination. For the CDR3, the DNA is TGTGCCAGCAGCTCCACGGGCAGGGGGCCCTCCTACGAGCAGTACTTC. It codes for CASSSTGRGPSYEQYF.